The clone carrying this T cell receptor (beta chain) was picked up many times. The antigen is unknown. TCRdb re-analysed the 5' RACE reads in MiXCR, keeping a single row per CDR3 protein. In the table there are around 120,000 distinct CDR3 sequences, 9.3% of which are singletons. The entry originates in a study of CD8 T cells in ankylosing spondylitis. CDR1 is SQVTM, CDR2 ANQGSEA, per germline. This CDR3 has 18 amino acids. With V trimmed by 3 bases and J by 2 bases, 17 bases remained unmatched. Study findings and constraints: What appeared characteristic of ankylosing spondylitis blood was a TCR beta motif of several highly homologous variants. Significant enrichment of disease-linked clones was reported in matched ankylosing spondylitis synovial fluid.

The sequenced sample consisted of blood, either unsorted or a sorted T cell fraction (not recorded which). The receptor's source is a male donor with ankylosing spondylitis or in good health (not recorded which). The chain employs TRBV29-1 and TRBJ2-5, with 8 positions matching TRBD2. CDR3 loop: CSVDLSLAGLAWQETQYF. In DNA form, the CDR3 reads TGCAGCGTTGACCTGTCCCTAGCGGGCTTAGCATGGCAAGAGACCCAGTACTTC.